The source of this T cell receptor (beta chain) is a study of T-cell memory formation after mild COVID-19. Study summary: The TCR clusters were mostly specific to one donor.

A 5'RACE reaction primed in the constant segment made cDNA libraries of TCR alpha and TCR beta, and these carried sample barcodes and UMIs. TCRdb used MiXCR to reprocess the 5' RACE reads, holding one entry per CDR3 protein. The sample lists 110,000 or so distinct CDR3 sequences, 20% to 25% occurring once. This CDR3 has 12 amino acids. V was clipped by 4 bases and J by 8 bases, with 10 bases between them. Germline V gene data show CDR1 as KGHDR and CDR2 as SFDVKD. The clonotype originates from a young man who had mild COVID-19 (a few samples of this study predate the infection). Cell type and time point are not known. The J gene is TRBJ1-2, the V gene TRBV24-1; D uncertain. Sequencing was performed on PBMCs or a T cell subset sorted from them (not recorded which). The CDR3 here is CATSDPEEGYTF. CDR3 bases: TGTGCCACCAGTGACCCAGAGGAGGGCTACACCTTC.